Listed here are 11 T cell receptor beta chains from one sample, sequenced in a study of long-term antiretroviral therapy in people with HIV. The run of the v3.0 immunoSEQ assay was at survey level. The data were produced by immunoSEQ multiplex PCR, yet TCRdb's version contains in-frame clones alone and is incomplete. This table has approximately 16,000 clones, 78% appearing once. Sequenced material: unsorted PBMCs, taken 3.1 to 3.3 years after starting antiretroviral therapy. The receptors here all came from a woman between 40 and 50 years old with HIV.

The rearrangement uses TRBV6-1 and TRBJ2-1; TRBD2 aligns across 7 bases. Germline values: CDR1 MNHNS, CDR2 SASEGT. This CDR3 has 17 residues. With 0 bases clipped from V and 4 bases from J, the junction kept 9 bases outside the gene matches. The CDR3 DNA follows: TGTGCCAGCAGTGAAGCGGTCGGCGGGGGTTTTTACAATGAGCAGTTCTTC. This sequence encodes CASSEAVGGGFYNEQFF.

Here the CDR3 DNA reads TGCGCCAGCAGCCCCACGGGGGGGAATGAGCAGTTCTTC. It yields the protein CASSPTGGNEQFF. The rearrangement joins TRBV5-1 to TRBJ2-1; 8 bases line up with TRBD2. The CDR3 is 13 amino acids. The ends lost 4 bases at V and 7 bases at J; junction bases unmatched: 4. CDR1 SGHRS and CDR2 YFSETQ come from the germline V gene.

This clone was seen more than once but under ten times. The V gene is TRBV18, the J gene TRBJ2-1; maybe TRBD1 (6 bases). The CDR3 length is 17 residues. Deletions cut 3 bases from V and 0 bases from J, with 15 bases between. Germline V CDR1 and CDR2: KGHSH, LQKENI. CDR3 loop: CASSPSGHSFSYNEQFF. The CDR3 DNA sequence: TGTGCCAGCTCACCTTCGGGACATTCTTTCTCCTACAATGAGCAGTTCTTC. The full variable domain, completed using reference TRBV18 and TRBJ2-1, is NAGVMQNPRHLVRRRGQEARLRCSPMKGHSHVYWYRQLPEEGLKFMVYLQKENIIDESGMPKERFSAEFPKEGPSILRIQQVVRGDSAAYFCASSPSGHSFSYNEQFFGPGTRLTVL.

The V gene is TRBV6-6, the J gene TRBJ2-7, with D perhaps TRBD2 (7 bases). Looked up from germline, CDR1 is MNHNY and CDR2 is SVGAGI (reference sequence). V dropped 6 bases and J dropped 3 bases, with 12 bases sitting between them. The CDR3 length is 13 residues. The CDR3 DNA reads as TGTGCCAGCAGATGGGGGGGCTTCTACGAGCAGTACTTC. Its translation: CASRWGGFYEQYF.

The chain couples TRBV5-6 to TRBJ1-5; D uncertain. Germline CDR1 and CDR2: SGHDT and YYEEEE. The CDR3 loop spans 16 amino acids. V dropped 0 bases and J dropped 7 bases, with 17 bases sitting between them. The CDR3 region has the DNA TGTGCCAGCAGCTTGGGAATCGGCAGACGCGGGCAGCCCCAGCATTTT. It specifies CASSLGIGRRGQPQHF.

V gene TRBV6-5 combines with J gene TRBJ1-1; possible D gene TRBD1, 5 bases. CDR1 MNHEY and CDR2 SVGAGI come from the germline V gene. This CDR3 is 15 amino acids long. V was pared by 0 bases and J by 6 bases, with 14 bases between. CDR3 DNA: TGTGCCAGCAGTTACTCGGGGACGGGTTTGGCTGAAGCTTTCTTT. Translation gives CASSYSGTGLAEAFF.

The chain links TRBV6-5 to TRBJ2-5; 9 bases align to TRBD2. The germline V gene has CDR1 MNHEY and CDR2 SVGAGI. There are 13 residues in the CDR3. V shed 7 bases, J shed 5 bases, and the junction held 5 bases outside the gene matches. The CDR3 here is CASTGLAGETQYF. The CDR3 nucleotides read TGTGCCAGCACGGGGCTAGCGGGGGAGACCCAGTACTTC.

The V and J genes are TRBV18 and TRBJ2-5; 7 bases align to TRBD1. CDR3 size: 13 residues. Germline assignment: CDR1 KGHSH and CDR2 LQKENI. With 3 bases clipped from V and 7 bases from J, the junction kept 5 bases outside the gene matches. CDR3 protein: CASSPTGDGTQYF. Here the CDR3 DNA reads TGTGCCAGCTCACCCACAGGGGATGGGACCCAGTACTTC.

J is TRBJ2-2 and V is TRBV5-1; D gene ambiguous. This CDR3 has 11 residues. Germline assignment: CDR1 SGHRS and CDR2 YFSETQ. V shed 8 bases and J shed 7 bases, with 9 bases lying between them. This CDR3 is CASRWGGELFF. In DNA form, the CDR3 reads TGCGCCAGTCGCTGGGGCGGGGAGCTGTTTTTT.

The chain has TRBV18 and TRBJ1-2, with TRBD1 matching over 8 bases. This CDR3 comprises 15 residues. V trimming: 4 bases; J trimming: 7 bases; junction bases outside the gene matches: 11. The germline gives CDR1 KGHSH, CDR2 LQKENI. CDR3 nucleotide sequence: TGTGCCAGCTCACAATCCACGGGGACAGGAGGTGGCTACACCTTC. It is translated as CASSQSTGTGGGYTF.

The CDR3 DNA reads as TGTGCCAGCAGCCATTCCCAGGGCAGGGGCTATGCCTACGAGCAGTACTTC. Protein: CASSHSQGRGYAYEQYF. V gene TRBV4-2 combines with J gene TRBJ2-7, with a weak D call TRBD1 (6 bases). There are 17 residues in the CDR3. With 3 bases removed from V and 2 bases from J, the gap between germline ends came to 20 bases. Germline V gives CDR1 LGHNA, CDR2 YNFKEQ.